The source of this T cell receptor beta chain is a study of shared clonotypes between healthy human individuals. Terminally differentiated effector memory CD45RA+ cells were excluded from the naive CD8 cells, which were CD45RO-negative and positively selected for CCR7. The donors were adults (healthy and HIV-negative) with no recent acute infections or vaccinations. Assay: immunoSEQ multiplex PCR; the TCRdb copy retains only in-frame clones and omits some. The sample has some 2.1 million clones, roughly 95% seen once. The V end was cut by 3 bases, the J end by 3 bases, with 16 bases between. Germline CDR1 reads WSHSY; CDR2 reads SAAADI. This CDR3 is 16 amino acids long.

V usage is TRBV10-2 and J usage is TRBJ2-3, with D tentatively TRBD1 (5 bases). The receptor's source is a man aged 18 to 29 in good health. Specimen: naive CD8+ T cells sorted from blood. CDR3 protein: CASSDRAGLRTDTQYF. The CDR3 DNA is TGCGCCAGCAGTGATCGGGCAGGGTTACGTACAGATACGCAGTATTTT.